The 30 T cell receptor beta chains in this list originate from one sample, sequenced in a study of OX40 agonist ivuxolimab in advanced cancers. Assay used: immunoSEQ multiplex PCR; TCRdb lists only in-frame clones, some missing. The profile covers 50,000 to 60,000 clones, with about 89% appearing a single time and approximately 0.99% taken by the ten largest. The source was CD4+ or CD8+ T cells sorted from blood, collected in a trial of the OX40 agonist ivuxolimab. Receptors originate from an adult with an advanced solid tumor such as melanoma, head and neck, liver or kidney cancer.

CDR3 residues: CASSVVGVGETQYF. Here the CDR3 DNA reads TGTGCCAGCAGCGTAGTCGGGGTCGGAGAGACCCAGTACTTC. V and J are TRBV9 and TRBJ2-5; the D gene is possibly TRBD2 (5 bases). The CDR3 runs 14 residues. Germline CDR1 is SGDLS and CDR2 is YYNGEE. The V gene lost 0 bases and the J gene lost 4 bases, with 10 bases spanning the gap.

The rearrangement uses TRBV10-3 and TRBJ1-1; a possible D gene is TRBD1 (5 bases). Germline V lookup: CDR1 ENHRY, CDR2 SYGVKD. The V and J ends lost 2 bases and 1 base respectively, with 11 bases between them. This CDR3 has 15 amino acids. The CDR3 DNA follows: TGTGCCATCAGTGAGGTAGGACACGAGAACACTGAAGCTTTCTTT. It codes for CAISEVGHENTEAFF.

This chain links TRBV5-1 with TRBJ1-3; D call uncertain. This CDR3 is 15 amino acids long. Germline lookup yields CDR1 SGHRS and CDR2 YFSETQ. Trimming removed 5 bases from V and 0 bases from J, with 12 bases in between. In nucleotides, the CDR3 is TGCGCCAGCAGAATTGAGGTTAGCTCTGGAAACACCATATATTTT. Residues: CASRIEVSSGNTIYF.

The V and J genes are TRBV5-4 and TRBJ2-3; 8 bases align to TRBD2. The germline V gene encodes CDR1 SGHNT and CDR2 YYREEE (reference sequence). CDR3 length: 14 amino acids. J lost 3 bases, V lost 5 bases, and 5 bases had no gene match. CDR3 sequence reads: CASSTSGTTDTQYF. In DNA, the CDR3 is TGTGCCAGCAGTACTAGCGGAACGACAGATACGCAGTATTTT. The full variable domain, rest sourced from reference TRBV5-4 and TRBJ2-3, is ETGVTQSPTHLIKTRGQQVTLRCSSQSGHNTVSWYQQALGQGPQFIFQYYREEENGRGNFPPRFSGLQFPNYSSELNVNALELDDSALYLCASSTSGTTDTQYFGPGTRLTVL.

The chain has TRBV27 and TRBJ2-7, with TRBD1 matching over 9 bases. CDR1 and CDR2 from the germline V gene are MNHEY and SMNVEV (reference sequence). The length of the CDR3 is 16 residues. The V and J ends lost 5 bases and 5 bases, in that order; junction bases with no gene match: 13. CDR3 DNA sequence: TGTGCCAGCAGTACTCCCTCCGGGACAGGGCAGGACGAGCAGTACTTC. Protein product: CASSTPSGTGQDEQYF.

The J gene is TRBJ2-3, the V gene TRBV11-2; no clear D gene. Germline CDR1 reads SGHAT; CDR2 reads FQNNGV. This CDR3 has 14 amino acids. The V end lost 0 bases, the J end lost 6 bases, and 10 bases lay between the germline ends. CDR3 DNA: TGTGCCAGCAGCTTAGATGCTGGCAGTGATACGCAGTATTTT. As protein: CASSLDAGSDTQYF.

A single count supports this clone. This chain joins TRBV7-2 and TRBJ1-4; unclear D gene. This CDR3 is 12 amino acids long. In germline, CDR1 is SGHTA, CDR2 FQGNSA. Trimming shortened V by 3 bases and J by 5 bases, and 4 bases separated the two germline ends. The CDR3 DNA reads TGTGCCAGCAGCTTGAGAAATGAAAAACTGTTTTTT. Translating gives CASSLRNEKLFF.

This clone came up once. V and J are TRBV6-6 and TRBJ2-1, with a weak D call TRBD2 (6 bases). CDR3 length equals 16 residues. Trimming stripped 2 bases from V and 2 bases from J, with 13 bases between. The germline V gene encodes CDR1 MNHNY and CDR2 SVGAGI (reference sequence). CDR3 region: CASSYGTRETYNEQFF. The CDR3 DNA is TGTGCCAGCAGTTACGGGACTCGAGAGACCTACAATGAGCAGTTCTTC.

This clone was seen more than once but under ten times. The V call is TRBV19, the J call TRBJ1-3, with 7 bases aligning to TRBD1. Unmatched junction bases numbered 5, after V lost 6 bases and J lost 0 bases. The CDR3 has 15 amino acids. Per germline, CDR1 LNHDA and CDR2 SQIVND (reference sequence). Written as DNA, the CDR3 is TGTGCCAGTAGAAGACAGGGTAACTCTGGAAACACCATATATTTT. Protein sequence: CASRRQGNSGNTIYF.

There are a few counts of this clone. This chain uses TRBV28 with TRBJ2-5, with 11 bases matching TRBD2. CDR3 length: 17 residues. Losses at the gene ends were 2 bases for V and 4 bases for J; bases not matched to a gene: 9. Germline CDR1 reads MDHEN; CDR2 reads SYDVKM. CDR3 in DNA: TGTGCCAGCAGTTTAGGCTCTGTAGCGGGAGGGAGAGAGACCCAGTACTTC. Its protein product is CASSLGSVAGGRETQYF.

J is TRBJ2-1 and V is TRBV15; possible D gene TRBD1, 6 bases. The CDR3 length is 17 residues. The V gene's germline CDR1 is LNHNV and CDR2 YYDKDF (reference sequence). The V end lost 3 bases, the J end lost 2 bases, and 17 bases lay between the germline ends. CDR3 DNA sequence: TGTGCCACCAGCAGGGGGGCCTTCAGAAACACCTACAATGAGCAGTTCTTC. Translated: CATSRGAFRNTYNEQFF.

This clone was seen once. The V and J genes are TRBV28 and TRBJ1-1, with 7 bases matching TRBD1. Unmatched junction bases numbered 2, after V lost 8 bases and J lost 5 bases. The CDR3 is 11 amino acids. Germline V gene data show CDR1 as MDHEN and CDR2 as SYDVKM. The CDR3 DNA is TGTGCCAGCGTCAGGGGGACTGAAGCTTTCTTT. Translation: CASVRGTEAFF.

The sample holds one count of this clone. The V call is TRBV6-5, the J call TRBJ1-1, with 9 nucleotides matching TRBD1. This CDR3 comprises 15 residues. CDR1 MNHEY and CDR2 SVGAGI come from the germline V gene. J gave up 1 base and V 6 bases, and 6 bases lay outside the gene matches. The CDR3 protein is CASRDPGQGNTEAFF. The DNA for the CDR3 is TGTGCCAGCAGGGACCCGGGACAGGGGAACACTGAAGCTTTCTTT.

For the CDR3, the DNA is TGCAGCGTTGAAGATCCGCGGGGTAGTAGACAAGAGACCCAGTACTTC. Translated: CSVEDPRGSRQETQYF. The chain carries TRBV29-1 and TRBJ2-5; the D gene is possibly TRBD2 (6 bases). Germline V gene data show CDR1 as SQVTM and CDR2 as ANQGSEA. V lost 0 bases and J 2 bases, leaving 16 bases between the germline ends. This CDR3 comprises 16 residues.

This clone has just a few counts. The chain carries TRBV7-2 and TRBJ2-2; D might be TRBD2 (6 bases). The V end lost 1 base, the J end lost 1 base, and 16 bases lay between the germline ends. This CDR3 region has 18 residues. Germline CDR1 SGHTA, CDR2 FQGNSA. The CDR3: CASSLVGRSGWNTGELFF. CDR3 coding DNA: TGTGCCAGCAGCTTAGTAGGGAGGTCCGGATGGAACACCGGGGAGCTGTTTTTT.

This clone was seen a handful of times. The chain recombines TRBV7-3 with TRBJ2-1; D is undetermined. CDR3 length: 13 residues. V lost 2 bases and J lost 5, with 7 bases in between. Germline CDR1 and CDR2: SGHTA and FQGTGA. CDR3 in amino acids: CASSLEPNNEQFF. The CDR3 DNA sequence: TGTGCCAGCAGCTTAGAACCAAACAATGAGCAGTTCTTC.

The rearrangement uses TRBV30 and TRBJ1-3; 7 bases fit TRBD1. CDR1 and CDR2 from the germline V gene are GTSNPN and SVGIG (reference sequence). The CDR3 covers 20 residues. V dropped 1 base and J dropped 4; count of bases not matched to a gene: 22. The CDR3 DNA reads TGTGCCTGGAGTGGTGGGCGGGTGTCGACAGGGCTAAGTGTGGGAAACACCATATATTTT. Protein: CAWSGGRVSTGLSVGNTIYF.

This clone was recorded once. This sequence joins TRBV27 and TRBJ2-7; TRBD2 matches at 9 bases. The germline V gene encodes CDR1 MNHEY and CDR2 SMNVEV (reference sequence). The CDR3 is 15 residues long. Trimming took 4 bases from V and 0 from J; bases not matched to a gene: 4. CDR3 residues: CASSSPGLASYEQYF. CDR3 in DNA: TGTGCCAGCAGTTCACCGGGACTAGCCTCCTACGAGCAGTACTTC.

This rearrangement joins TRBV4-2 to TRBJ2-6, with 11 bases lining up with TRBD1. From germline, CDR1 is LGHNA and CDR2 YNFKEQ. This CDR3 has 16 residues. Unmatched junction bases numbered 7, after V lost 8 bases and J lost 4 bases. The CDR3 DNA sequence: TGTGCCAGCGGAGGACAGGGGGCGCGCGGGGCCAACGTCCTGACTTTC. As protein: CASGGQGARGANVLTF.

This chain joins TRBV7-9 and TRBJ2-7; TRBD1 or TRBD2 may be the D gene (5 bases each). This CDR3 region has 12 residues. CDR1 and CDR2 (germline): SEHNR, FQNEAQ (reference sequence). Trimming took off 5 bases at V and 13 bases at J, with 18 bases between the two ends. CDR3 sequence reads: CASSQGSGGNYF. The CDR3 DNA sequence: TGTGCCAGCAGCCAGGGCAGTGGGGGAAACTACTTC.

This chain uses TRBV28 with TRBJ1-2; D gene ambiguous. This CDR3 is built from 17 residues. Germline values: CDR1 MDHEN, CDR2 SYDVKM. Trimming left V 3 bases short and J 1 base short, with 18 bases between. The CDR3 coding sequence is TGTGCCAGCAGTTTGGTTGTGTCCGATTCTGTTAACTATGGCTACACCTTC. It specifies CASSLVVSDSVNYGYTF.

V gene TRBV18 combines with J gene TRBJ1-1, with D unclear. CDR3 size: 14 residues. Trimming took 6 bases from V and 0 from J, leaving 11 bases between them. Germline-derived CDR1 and CDR2 are KGHSH and LQKENI. DNA for the CDR3: TGTGCCAGCTCCCTGGGGATCATGAACACTGAAGCTTTCTTT. Encoded protein: CASSLGIMNTEAFF.

This chain connects TRBV2 to TRBJ1-2, with 9 nucleotides matching TRBD1. Trimming took 2 bases from V and 2 from J; bases not matched to a gene: 6. The length of the CDR3 is 16 residues. The V gene's germline CDR1 is SNHLY and CDR2 FYNNEI. CDR3 loop: CASSEIPGTGNYGYTF. DNA for the CDR3: TGTGCCAGCAGTGAAATTCCCGGGACAGGGAACTATGGCTACACCTTC.

This clone was recorded only once. The genes are TRBV4-1 and TRBJ2-1, with D possibly being TRBD1 (6 bases). Germline V gives CDR1 MGHRA, CDR2 YSYEKL. This CDR3 is built from 14 residues. V lost 3 bases to trimming and J lost 5 bases, with 11 bases between them. The CDR3 nucleotides read TGCGCCAGCAGCCAGGGGGCTTTTAACAATGAGCAGTTCTTC. Protein: CASSQGAFNNEQFF.

V is TRBV2 and J is TRBJ2-7, with TRBD1 identical over 7 bases. The CDR3 spans 15 residues. Losses at the gene ends were 7 bases for V and 0 bases for J; bases not matched to a gene: 9. The V gene's germline CDR1 is SNHLY and CDR2 FYNNEI. CDR3 amino acids: CASTWTGSTSYEQYF. The CDR3 coding sequence is TGTGCCAGCACTTGGACAGGATCGACCTCCTACGAGCAGTACTTC.

The rearrangement uses TRBV19 and TRBJ1-3, with D perhaps TRBD1 (5 bases). V was cut by 6 bases and J by 2 bases, with 14 bases left in between. The CDR3 contains 15 residues. Germline V gene sequence: CDR1 LNHDA, CDR2 SQIVND (reference sequence). CDR3 nucleotides: TGTGCCAGTAGGGACAAACGGGGACCTGGAAACACCATATATTTT. Its protein product is CASRDKRGPGNTIYF.

V gene TRBV11-2 combines with J gene TRBJ2-2, with D perhaps assigned TRBD1 or TRBD2 (5 bases each). The V end was cut by 8 bases, the J end by 2 bases, with 9 bases between. Looked up from germline, CDR1 is SGHAT and CDR2 is FQNNGV. CDR3 length equals 13 residues. CDR3 region: CASGDVNTGELFF. The CDR3 coding sequence is TGTGCCAGCGGGGACGTAAACACCGGGGAGCTGTTTTTT.

The rearrangement links TRBV4-1 to TRBJ2-7, with 7 bases fitting TRBD2. Germline CDR1 is MGHRA and CDR2 is YSYEKL. The V and J ends lost 2 bases and 0 bases, in that order; junction bases with no gene match: 4. CDR3 length equals 15 residues. CDR3 residues: CASSQQGLNSYEQYF. The CDR3 DNA follows: TGCGCCAGCAGCCAACAGGGACTAAACTCCTACGAGCAGTACTTC.

The chain recombines TRBV5-1 with TRBJ2-3, with unresolved D. Trimming left V 4 bases short and J 6 bases short, with 6 bases between. The CDR3 spans 11 residues. Germline V lookup: CDR1 SGHRS, CDR2 YFSETQ. The CDR3 bases are TGCGCCAGCAGCCTATCTGATACGCAGTATTTT. As protein: CASSLSDTQYF.

This clone was counted once. The chain employs TRBV7-8 and TRBJ2-2; D may be TRBD2 (6 bases). In germline, CDR1 is SGHVS, CDR2 FQNEAQ. The CDR3 is 16 amino acids. V lost 5 bases and J 4 bases, leaving 17 bases between the germline ends. The CDR3 sequence is CASSQLLASGTGELFF. The CDR3 DNA reads as TGTGCCAGCAGCCAATTGCTAGCGAGTGGCACCGGGGAGCTGTTTTTT.